These 2 T cell receptor beta chains originate from one sample sequenced in a study of blood T cells in healthy people across ages. A second about 6 to 11 cycle PCR used barcoded and J-beta primers. TCRdb ran MiXCR on the 5' RACE reads and lists one entry per CDR3 protein. The data contain some 1.6 million distinct CDR3 sequences, around 36% of them singletons. The material sequenced was blood. The receptors stem from a woman in her thirties in good health.

This clonotype was seen once. It may be a read error: a sequence one base away is much more abundant. The chain carries TRBV20-1 and TRBJ2-5, with TRBD2 matching 8 bases. Germline V gene data show CDR1 as DFQATT and CDR2 as SNEGSKA (reference sequence). CDR3 length equals 13 residues. CDR3 coding DNA: TGCAGGGCTAAGCGGGAGAACCAAGAGACCCAGTACTTC. Its translation: CRAKRENQETQYF.

A few counts support this clonotype. This chain joins TRBV5-1 and TRBJ2-3; 11 nucleotides align to TRBD2. The CDR3 sequence is 15 residues long. CDR1 and CDR2 (germline): SGHRS, YFSETQ. The V gene end was trimmed by 0 bases and the J gene end by 5 bases; junction bases not matched to a gene: 2. CDR3 sequence: CASSLELAGVDTQYF. CDR3 nucleotides: TGCGCCAGCAGCTTGGAACTAGCGGGAGTAGATACGCAGTATTTT.